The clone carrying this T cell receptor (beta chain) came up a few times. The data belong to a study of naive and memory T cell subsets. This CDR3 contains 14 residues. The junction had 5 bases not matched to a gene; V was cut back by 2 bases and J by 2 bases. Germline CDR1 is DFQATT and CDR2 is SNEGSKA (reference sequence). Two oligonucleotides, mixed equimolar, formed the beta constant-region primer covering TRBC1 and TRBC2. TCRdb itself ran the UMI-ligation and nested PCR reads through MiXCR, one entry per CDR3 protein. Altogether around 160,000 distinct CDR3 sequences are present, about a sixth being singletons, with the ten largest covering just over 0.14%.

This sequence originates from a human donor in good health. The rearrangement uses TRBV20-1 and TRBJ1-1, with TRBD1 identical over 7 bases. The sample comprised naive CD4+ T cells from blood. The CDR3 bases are TGCAGTGCTAGAAGAGGGGGCGGCAACACTGAAGCTTTCTTT. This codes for CSARRGGGNTEAFF.